These T cell receptor beta chains were read from a single sample in a study of T cell responses to AZD1222 COVID-19 vaccine. The data were produced by immunoSEQ multiplex PCR, yet TCRdb's version contains in-frame clones alone and is incomplete. The sample carries about 180,000 clones, 90% to 95% recorded once. The specimen comprised peripheral blood, sampled 28 days after the second AZD1222 dose. The receptors originated from an adult who received the AZD1222 COVID-19 vaccine. The CDR3 runs from the conserved cysteine through the conserved F or W. D genes are given only for firm matches. Only some rows state a clone size, as once, few, many or a class for expanded clones.

TRBJ1-3,NA,TRBV27,NA,CASSWKGQAAGNTIYF
TRBJ2-5,TRBD1,TRBV7-2,NA,CASSLGQGAVGETQYF
TRBJ2-1,NA,TRBV29-1,NA,CSVSPGGSYNEQFF
TRBJ1-2,TRBD1,TRBV2,once,CASRADRNNYGYTF
TRBJ1-1,NA,TRBV7-6,NA,CASSPTGLNTEAFF
TRBJ2-5,NA,TRBV19,once,CASSITGVQETQYF
TRBJ1-2,TRBD1,TRBV25-1,once,CASSGGQGVSGYTF
TRBJ1-1,NA,TRBV9,NA,CASSVARGTEAFF
TRBJ2-3,NA,TRBV7-9,NA,CASSLPLEAGSTDTQYF
TRBJ1-2,NA,TRBV6-1,NA,CASSESFRRGTYGYTF
TRBJ2-7,TRBD1,TRBV2,once,CASVGTGRSYEQYF